This note documents a single T cell receptor beta chain sequence. The sample belongs to a study of blood T cell repertoires in COVID-19. For the study at large: Specimens from acute and convalescent COVID-19 originated in the United States, Italy and Spain. The cDNA or gDNA used as material had been derived from T cells, B-cell-depleted T cells, or PBMCs.

Original processing methods: Estimation of nucleated cell counts was performed using reference gene primer amplification. The data were produced by immunoSEQ multiplex PCR, yet TCRdb's version contains in-frame clones alone and is incomplete. V, J and clone size reflect that table, while D and trimming were determined from the DNA. The sample yields approximately 140,000 clones, approximately 88% seen once. This receptor was identified in a man aged 60 to 75 with acute or convalescent COVID-19. Sequences were obtained from peripheral blood.

The CDR3 DNA reads as TGCAGCGCCATATCCACTAGCGGAGGAAAAACCGGGGAGCTGTTTTTT. Translated: CSAISTSGGKTGELFF. The chain joins TRBV29-1 to TRBJ2-2; 8 bases fit TRBD2. With V trimmed by 7 bases and J by 5 bases, 15 bases remained unmatched. CDR3 length: 16 residues. Per the germline V gene, CDR1 is SQVTM and CDR2 is ANQGSEA.